This T cell receptor beta chain was retrieved from a study of T cell changes during pregnancy in multiple sclerosis. The protocol was immunoSEQ multiplex PCR, while the TCRdb copy is restricted to in-frame clones and leaves out a portion. Here the sample spans 70,000 to 75,000 clones, roughly 92% being singletons. The CDR3 extends over 14 amino acids. The germline gives CDR1 MRHNA, CDR2 SNTAGT. Trimming shortened V by 6 bases and J by 3 bases, and 14 bases separated the two germline ends. The rearrangement joins TRBV6-4 to TRBJ1-2; D is perhaps TRBD1 (5 bases). The sequences come from peripheral blood, collected in the second trimester of pregnancy. This receptor was identified in a female donor with multiple sclerosis, enrolled in a pregnancy study. The CDR3: CASSLYQGDYGYTF. The CDR3 DNA sequence: TGTGCCAGCAGCCTCTACCAGGGCGACTATGGCTACACCTTC.